This T cell receptor beta chain was sequenced for a study of blood T cell repertoires in COVID-19. As for the study in general: All recovered Cohort 3 donors got two negative PCRs, got clearance, or saw symptom resolution.

Assay used: immunoSEQ multiplex PCR; TCRdb lists only in-frame clones, some missing. The data show around 300,000 clones, with 88% seen just once and 2% to 2.5% held by the top ten. Enrolled through a virtual design, the participants were between roughly 18 and 95 years of age and came from 24 US areas. Donors were grouped by their self-reported clinical history. Trimming took off 3 bases at V and 4 bases at J, with 18 bases between the two ends. Germline V gene data show CDR1 as DFQATT and CDR2 as SNEGSKA (reference sequence). The CDR3 has 15 amino acids. This TCR derives from a woman aged 55-70 years in a cohort exposed to, infected with or recovered from COVID-19 (not recorded which). Specimen: PBMCs or T cells enriched from blood (not recorded which). The J gene is TRBJ1-1, the V gene TRBV20-1; D perhaps matches TRBD1 (5 bases). The CDR3 DNA follows: TGCAGTGCTAGTCGGTCTCGGGGGAAAGGCACTGAAGCTTTCTTT. This encodes CSASRSRGKGTEAFF.